This is a list of T cell receptor beta chains from one sample in a study of cytomegalovirus exposure and HLA in healthy donors. Sequencing was performed with immunoSEQ multiplex PCR; in TCRdb, only in-frame clones are kept and a portion is missing. The sample includes under 200,000 clones, approximately 72% of them seen just once. Sequencing was carried out using PBMCs. The receptors originated from a female donor in good health and CMV-seronegative. Both conserved end residues are part of each CDR3. A D gene is named only where the DNA matches it firmly. Not every row has a clone size; where given, it reads once, few, many or a size class.

j_call | clone_size | v_call | d_call | cdr3_aa | cdr3_nt
TRBJ1-5 | - | TRBV7-9 | TRBD1 | CASSLGQGQTPQHF | TGTGCCAGCAGCTTGGGACAGGGTCAGACGCCCCAGCATTTT
TRBJ2-7 | - | TRBV10-1 | - | CASSETGIPYEQYF | TGCGCCAGCAGTGAAACAGGCATCCCCTACGAGCAGTACTTC
TRBJ2-7 | - | TRBV4-2 | - | CASSSSGFSYEQYF | TGTGCCAGCTCCTCCAGCGGATTCTCCTACGAGCAGTACTTC
TRBJ2-1 | once | TRBV18 | TRBD2 | CASSPPGLAGDNEQFF | TGTGCCAGCTCACCACCGGGACTAGCGGGAGACAATGAGCAGTTCTTC
TRBJ2-3 | once | TRBV5-1 | - | CASSLGIATSTDTQYF | TGCGCCAGCAGCTTGGGAATAGCAACTAGCACAGATACGCAGTATTTT
TRBJ2-1 | - | TRBV4-3 | TRBD2 | CASSGAGGNNEQLF | TGCGCCAGCAGCGGAGCGGGGGGAAACAATGAGCAGCTCTTC
TRBJ2-2 | few | TRBV28 | TRBD2 | CASSARGLGDHTGELFF | TGTGCCAGCAGTGCGCGGGGACTAGGGGATCATACCGGGGAGCTGTTTTTT
TRBJ2-4 | - | TRBV7-3 | - | CASSLQGAFENIQYF | TGTGCCAGCAGCTTACAAGGGGCCTTCGAAAACATTCAGTACTTC
TRBJ2-7 | - | TRBV7-2 | - | CASSPSGGAYEQYF | TGTGCCAGCAGCCCCTCAGGAGGCGCCTACGAGCAGTACTTC
TRBJ1-2 | - | TRBV28 | TRBD1 | CASSFRGLNYGYTF | TGTGCCAGCAGTTTTAGGGGGCTGAACTATGGCTACACCTTC
TRBJ2-1 | few | TRBV27 | - | CATGSTESSYNEQFF | TGTGCCACTGGATCGACAGAAAGCTCCTACAATGAGCAGTTCTTC
TRBJ2-5 | - | TRBV5-1 | TRBD2 | CATQAGSGQETQYF | TGCGCCACCCAAGCGGGGTCGGGGCAAGAGACCCAGTACTTC
TRBJ2-1 | - | TRBV5-1 | TRBD2 | CASSLGASGNNEQFF | TGCGCCAGCAGTCTAGGGGCTAGCGGGAACAATGAGCAGTTCTTC
TRBJ2-1 | - | TRBV9 | TRBD2 | CASSASGRGVRNEQFF | TGTGCCAGCAGCGCCTCTGGGCGGGGGGTGAGGAATGAGCAGTTCTTC